This T cell receptor beta chain comes out of a study of patients and donors after allogeneic stem cell transplantation. TCRdb fed the RT-PCR reads into MiXCR, producing one record per CDR3 protein. The sample comprises about 110,000 distinct CDR3 sequences, approximately 35% of which are singletons, and around 25% rests with the top ten. V was clipped by 6 bases and J by 1 base, with 9 bases between them. Germline V lookup: CDR1 LGHDT, CDR2 YNNKEL (reference sequence). The CDR3 is made up of 13 amino acids. This sequence originates from a human donor who was either an allogeneic HSCT recipient or a stem cell or donor lymphocyte infusion donor (not recorded which). It is not recorded whose cells these are; they may come from a transplant donor. Sequences were obtained from blood, either unsorted or a sorted T cell fraction (not recorded which). The rearrangement uses TRBV3-1 and TRBJ1-1, with D uncertain. The CDR3 loop reads CASRNGPNTEAFF. CDR3 nucleotide sequence: TGTGCCAGCAGGAACGGACCGAACACTGAAGCTTTCTTT.